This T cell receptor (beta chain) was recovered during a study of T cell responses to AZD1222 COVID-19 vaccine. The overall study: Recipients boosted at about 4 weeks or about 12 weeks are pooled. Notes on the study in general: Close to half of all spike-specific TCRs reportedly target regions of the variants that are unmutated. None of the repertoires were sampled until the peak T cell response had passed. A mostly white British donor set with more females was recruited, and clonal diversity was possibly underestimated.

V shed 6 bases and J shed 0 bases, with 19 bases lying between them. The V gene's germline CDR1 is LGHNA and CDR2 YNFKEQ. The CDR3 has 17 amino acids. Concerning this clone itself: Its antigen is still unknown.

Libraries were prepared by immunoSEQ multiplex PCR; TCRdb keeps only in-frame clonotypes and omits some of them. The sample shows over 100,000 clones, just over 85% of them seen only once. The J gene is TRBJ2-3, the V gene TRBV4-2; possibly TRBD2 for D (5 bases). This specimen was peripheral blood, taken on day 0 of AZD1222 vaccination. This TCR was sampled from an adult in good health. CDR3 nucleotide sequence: TGTGCCAGCAGAGAAGGCACGAGCGGACCAAGCACAGATACGCAGTATTTT. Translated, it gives CASREGTSGPSTDTQYF.